The present T cell receptor (beta chain) was sequenced within a study of T cells after yellow fever vaccination. The study, taken as a whole, reports: Faster peaking, at day 5 versus 15, marked a secondary response that was weaker. Across the CD4 and CD8 compartments, a small share of clonotypes was present in both.

The V and J ends lost 0 bases and 3 bases respectively, with 18 bases between them. The germline V gene encodes CDR1 LGHNA and CDR2 YSLEER. This CDR3 contains 17 residues. From the 5' RACE reads, TCRdb called clonotypes with MiXCR, one entry per CDR3 protein. The sample yields almost 600,000 distinct CDR3 sequences, approximately 13% seen once. This clonotype showed up just a few times. Its antigen is unknown. This TCR came from a man under 40 who received the YFV17D yellow fever vaccine. Sequencing used PBMCs, obtained on the day of the yellow fever booster vaccination. The rearrangement links TRBV4-3 to TRBJ2-7; D is uncertain. The CDR3 here is CASSQDKTINRNYEQYF. The CDR3 DNA sequence: TGCGCCAGCAGCCAAGATAAGACCATTAATAGGAACTACGAGCAGTACTTC.